This TCR beta chain appears in the sequencing data of a study of blood T cell repertoires in COVID-19. Study-level information: Both acute and convalescent COVID-19 samples were obtained from the United States, Italy and Spain. Sources were T cells, B-cell-depleted T cells, or PBMCs; the material itself was cDNA or gDNA.

The V end lost 1 base, the J end lost 2 bases, and 13 bases lay between the germline ends. Germline V gives CDR1 LGHNA, CDR2 YSLEER. This CDR3 is built from 16 residues. Assay used: immunoSEQ multiplex PCR; TCRdb lists only in-frame clones, some missing. The sample records about 150,000 clones, around 90% being singletons. The chain carries TRBV4-3 and TRBJ2-3; D is perhaps TRBD1 (7 bases). The receptor comes from a woman in her sixties with active or convalescent COVID-19. Sequencing input: peripheral blood. The CDR3 coding sequence is TGCGCCAGCAGCCAAGCCCAGGGGGGATCCACAGATACGCAGTATTTT. This sequence encodes CASSQAQGGSTDTQYF.